This is a list of T cell receptor beta chains from one sample in a study of cytotoxic CD8 clonotypes in ibrutinib-treated CLL. Clones were sequenced by immunoSEQ multiplex PCR, and TCRdb holds only the in-frame ones, with some missing. The sample includes approximately 20,000 clones, over 70% of them seen just once. Source: PBMCs, taken before ibrutinib treatment. These receptor sequences come from a human donor with chronic lymphocytic leukemia. Each CDR3 is given with its conserved first and last residue. The D gene is left open where the match is weak.

d_call j_call v_call cdr3_aa cdr3_nt
NA TRBJ2-4 TRBV15 CATSTERKNIQYF TGTGCCACCAGCACCGAACGTAAAAACATTCAGTACTTC
NA TRBJ2-3 TRBV7-7 CASSLLPLGTDTQYF TGTGCCAGCAGCTTACTCCCCTTGGGTACAGATACGCAGTATTTT
NA TRBJ1-1 TRBV10-3 CASSYLGGTEAFF TGTGCCAGCAGTTACCTCGGGGGCACTGAAGCTTTCTTT
TRBD1 TRBJ1-6 TRBV7-2 CASSPIPGTGSPLHF TGTGCCAGCAGCCCAATTCCCGGGACAGGGTCACCCCTCCACTTT
TRBD1 TRBJ1-4 TRBV19 CASSVTGSEKLFF TGTGCCAGTAGTGTGACAGGGAGTGAAAAACTGTTTTTT
TRBD1 TRBJ1-2 TRBV6-1 CASSTGGSFGYTF TGTGCCAGCAGTACAGGGGGCTCGTTTGGCTACACCTTC
NA TRBJ2-7 TRBV7-2 CATKFTPPLGEQYF TGTGCCACCAAATTTACCCCCCCGCTGGGCGAGCAGTACTTC
NA TRBJ1-1 TRBV27 CATSDRVAEAFF TGTGCCACCTCCGACAGAGTCGCTGAAGCTTTCTTT
NA TRBJ2-7 TRBV6-1 CASSEVGIRQYF TGTGCCAGCAGTGAAGTTGGGATACGGCAGTACTTC
NA TRBJ2-3 TRBV5-1 CASTLTYTDTQYF TGCGCCAGCACCCTTACCTACACAGATACGCAGTATTTT
TRBD1 TRBJ1-1 TRBV15 CATSPTGGSTEAFF TGTGCCACCAGCCCGACAGGGGGGAGCACTGAAGCTTTCTTT